This T cell receptor beta chain appears in the sequencing data of a study of cytomegalovirus exposure and HLA in healthy donors. Primers included in the PCR were 60 Vbeta and 13 Jbeta primers. Sequenced by immunoSEQ multiplex PCR; TCRdb stores in-frame clones only, minus some. This table holds around 80,000 clones. Notes on this clone: The antigen is unknown.

Germline CDR1 reads LGHNA; CDR2 reads YNFKEQ. Between the trimmed V and J ends, which lost 1 base and 5 bases, there was a span of 15 bases. This CDR3 is 16 amino acids long. Study findings and constraints: V segments that were indistinguishable, TRBV6-2 and TRBV6-3 among them, were omitted from analysis. Certain sequence variants were highly shared and formed a cluster, and this cluster was likely a sequencing artifact. Later analysis demonstrated an association between a missense DCLRE1C variant and TCR beta V- and J-gene trimming. Using the classifier, cytomegalovirus status was reportedly diagnosed with high specificity and sensitivity.

The chain is built from TRBV4-2 and TRBJ2-1, with a tentative D call TRBD2 (5 bases). This TCR was recovered from a boy under 18 in good health and CMV-seronegative. Sequencing was done on a sample of PBMCs. The DNA for the CDR3 is TGTGCCAGCAGCCAAGGACGGGGAAGGCGGGACAATGAGCAGTTCTTC. It is translated as CASSQGRGRRDNEQFF.